Below are 17 T cell receptor beta chains sequenced from a single sample in a study of blood T cells in healthy people across ages. Primers used in a second PCR of roughly 7 to 12 cycles were a sample-barcoded 5' primer and a J-beta primer mix. MiXCR, applied by TCRdb to the 5' RACE reads, yields one record per CDR3 protein. This sample has some 1.5 million distinct CDR3 sequences; 28% occur once, and the top ten carry more than 6%. The sample consisted of blood. These receptors were taken from a woman younger than 45 in good health.

Only a few counts were recorded for this clonotype. The CDR3 DNA is TGCGCCAGCAGCCCCCCGCTGGGAACGAGCACAGATACGCAGTATTTT. Protein product: CASSPPLGTSTDTQYF. The V and J genes are TRBV5-1 and TRBJ2-3; unclear D gene. This CDR3 is 16 amino acids long. Trimming removed 4 bases from V and 0 bases from J, with 15 bases in between. Per germline, CDR1 SGHRS and CDR2 YFSETQ.

This clonotype was found a few times. The CDR3 coding sequence is TGTGCCAGCAACTCGGCAGGCCGAAGGACTGAAGCTTTCTTT. Translated: CASNSAGRRTEAFF. The chain combines TRBV6-5 with TRBJ1-1, with unresolved D. Trimming removed 7 bases at V and 5 bases at J, with 17 bases between. Per the germline V gene, CDR1 is MNHEY and CDR2 is SVGAGI. The CDR3 is 14 residues long.

The rearrangement joins TRBV20-1 to TRBJ2-1; TRBD2 matches at 8 bases. The germline CDR1 and CDR2 sequences are DFQATT and SNEGSKA (reference sequence). The length of the CDR3 is 14 residues. The V segment lost 0 bases and the J segment 7 bases; nucleotides outside the gene matches: 5. As DNA, the CDR3 is TGCAGTGCTAGAGACGGACTAGCTTCGAATGAGCAGTTCTTC. This encodes CSARDGLASNEQFF.

This clonotype was counted many times. The DNA for the CDR3 is TGCGCCAGCAGTCTCTCAGCGGGGACCTACGAGCAGTACTTC. It encodes CASSLSAGTYEQYF. The chain uses TRBV4-3 and TRBJ2-7; 7 bases agree with TRBD2. V lost 6 bases and J lost 2; bases outside the gene matches: 7. This CDR3 is built from 14 residues. Looked up from germline, CDR1 is LGHNA and CDR2 is YSLEER.

This chain connects TRBV7-2 to TRBJ2-5; D is perhaps TRBD2 (7 bases). Looked up from germline, CDR1 is SGHTA and CDR2 is FQGNSA. This CDR3 spans 14 amino acids. Trimming stripped 7 bases from V and 5 bases from J, with 17 bases between. Written as DNA, the CDR3 is TGTGCCAGCACCCTGGGGGGGGGCAGGGAGACCCAGTACTTC. This sequence encodes CASTLGGGRETQYF.

The V call is TRBV7-9, the J call TRBJ2-4, with TRBD2 identical over 10 bases. The end of the DNA fits TRBJ2-7 better, so the J call may be wrong. The CDR3 is 13 residues long. Germline loops: CDR1 SEHNR, CDR2 FQNEAQ (reference sequence). CDR3 sequence reads: CASSLSGRDEQYF. CDR3 in DNA: TGTGCCAGCAGCTTAAGCGGGAGGGACGAGCAGTACTTC.

This clonotype was observed a handful of times. This chain links TRBV6-2 or TRBV6-3 with TRBJ1-5; 7 bases agree with TRBD1. V shed 6 bases and J 0 bases; nucleotides not matched to a gene: 5. The CDR3 runs to 15 residues. Germline V lookup: CDR1 MNHEY, CDR2 SVGEGT. CDR3 loop: CASRKGQHSNQPQHF. The CDR3, as DNA: TGTGCCAGCAGAAAGGGACAGCATAGCAATCAGCCCCAGCATTTT.

This clonotype was counted only a few times. The CDR3 DNA follows: TGTGCCAGCATTCGCCTTAGCGGGAGAAGGGAGGTACAGAATGAGCAGTTCTTC. Translating gives CASIRLSGRREVQNEQFF. V usage is TRBV12-3 or TRBV12-4 and J usage is TRBJ2-1; TRBD2 aligns across 9 bases. The CDR3 runs to 18 residues. J gave up 7 bases and V 7 bases, and 20 bases lay outside the gene matches.

V gene TRBV2 combines with J gene TRBJ2-7; 7 bases line up with TRBD2. After removal of 3 bases from V and 3 bases from J, the junction contained 11 bases not matched to a gene. Germline CDR1 is SNHLY and CDR2 is FYNNEI. The CDR3 length is 16 residues. DNA of the CDR3: TGTGCCAGCAGTGACCCCTGGACTAGAGATTACTACGAGCAGTACTTC. It specifies CASSDPWTRDYYEQYF.

The genes are TRBV6-5 and TRBJ2-1; D ambiguous. Trimming took 2 bases from V and 7 from J, leaving 12 bases between them. The CDR3 covers 14 residues. CDR1 is MNHEY, CDR2 SVGAGI, per germline. The CDR3 loop is CASSYDLSLNEQFF. The CDR3 nucleotides are TGTGCCAGCAGTTACGATCTTAGTCTAAATGAGCAGTTCTTC.

The rearrangement uses TRBV2 and TRBJ2-6; TRBD1 is a possible D gene (5 bases). Germline lookup yields CDR1 SNHLY and CDR2 FYNNEI. This CDR3 contains 17 residues. V was pared by 1 base and J by 5 bases, with 15 bases between. For the CDR3, the DNA is TGTGCCAGCAGTGAAGAATCCTTGAGACAGAGGGCCAACGTCCTGACTTTC. It codes for CASSEESLRQRANVLTF.

V usage is TRBV7-7 and J usage is TRBJ2-3, with 8 bases aligning to TRBD1. Germline CDR1 SSHAT, CDR2 FNYEAQ (reference sequence). The ends lost 11 bases at V and 3 bases at J; junction bases unmatched: 7. The CDR3 extends over 13 amino acids. The CDR3 here is CAPWTGRTDTQYF. The CDR3 bases are TGTGCCCCCTGGACAGGGAGGACAGATACGCAGTATTTT. Together with reference TRBV7-7 and TRBJ2-3, the CDR3 gives the full variable domain: GAGVSQSPRYKVTKRGQDVTLRCDPISSHATLYWYQQALGQGPEFLTYFNYEAQPDKSGLPSDRFSAERPEGSISTLTIQRTEQRDSAMYRCAPWTGRTDTQYFGPGTRLTVL.

The CDR3 here is CAWSVPTGGYEQYF. The CDR3 region has the DNA TGTGCCTGGAGTGTACCGACAGGGGGCTACGAGCAGTACTTC. The chain combines TRBV30 with TRBJ2-5, with TRBD1 matching 9 bases. The DNA end is a closer match to TRBJ2-7, so the J assignment may be wrong. Germline V gene sequence: CDR1 GTSNPN, CDR2 SVGIG (reference sequence). This CDR3 is 14 amino acids long.

This clonotype was observed a handful of times. CDR3 residues: CSATTRGGRRSDEQFF. CDR3 nucleotide sequence: TGCAGTGCTACTACCAGAGGGGGGAGGAGGAGCGATGAGCAGTTCTTC. The chain employs TRBV20-1 and TRBJ2-1; either TRBD1 or TRBD2 may fit D (6 bases each). The CDR3 runs 16 residues. V shed 4 bases and J shed 8 bases, with 24 bases lying between them. From germline, CDR1 is DFQATT and CDR2 SNEGSKA (reference sequence).

Turning to this clonotype: This sequence may be a read error, since a much larger clone differs from it by one base. This chain uses TRBV4-1 with TRBJ2-3, with 10 positions matching TRBD2. CDR1 and CDR2 (germline): MGHRA, YSYEKL. The CDR3 sequence is 15 residues long. The CDR3 sequence: CASSLGTSASDTQSF. CDR3 nucleotide sequence: TGCGCCAGCAGCCTCGGGACTAGCGCTTCAGATACGCAGTCTTTT.

This clonotype was seen a handful of times. V is TRBV27 and J is TRBJ2-7; TRBD1 matches 8 bases. Germline V gene sequence: CDR1 MNHEY, CDR2 SMNVEV (reference sequence). Trimming took 7 bases from V and 6 from J; bases not matched to a gene: 14. The CDR3 has 15 amino acids. The CDR3 region has the DNA TGTGCCAGCACCGCTGATGGACAGGGAAGAGGCGAGCAGTACTTC. Amino acid sequence: CASTADGQGRGEQYF.

This clonotype has at least ten counts. This chain connects TRBV29-1 to TRBJ2-3; D gene ambiguous. V dropped 4 bases and J dropped 4 bases, with 6 bases sitting between them. The CDR3 runs to 11 residues. Germline V gene lookup returns CDR1 SQVTM and CDR2 ANQGSEA. This CDR3 reads CSVAYADTQYF. CDR3 DNA sequence: TGCAGCGTTGCGTACGCAGATACGCAGTATTTT.